Below are 26 T cell receptor beta chains sequenced from a single sample in a study of circulating CD8 cells and anti-PD-1 response in melanoma. Using around 15 ng of total RNA, TCR libraries were made with the QIAseq Immune Repertoire TCR panel. Via MiXCR, TCRdb re-called the reads, giving one row per CDR3 protein. The sample lists a few hundred distinct CDR3 sequences, over 5% seen once, with over 70% in the top ten. Four subsets defined by PD-1 and/or TIGIT were sorted from live CD3+CD8+TCRalphabeta+ cells. The sample in question was CD8+ T cells from PBMCs, obtained at baseline or after one month of anti-PD-1 therapy (not recorded which). These receptors were obtained from a human donor with melanoma.

This chain uses TRBV19 with TRBJ1-3; a weak D match, TRBD1 (5 bases). The CDR3 is 15 amino acids. CDR1 is LNHDA, CDR2 SQIVND, per germline (reference sequence). The V end lost 6 bases, the J end lost 0 bases, and 12 bases lay between the germline ends. CDR3 DNA sequence: TGTGCCAGTAGATACCGGGACCACTCTGGAAACACCATATATTTT. It specifies CASRYRDHSGNTIYF.

Judged by abundance, this clonotype is large. The chain joins TRBV25-1 to TRBJ2-7, with D perhaps matching TRBD1 (6 bases). Germline loops: CDR1 MGHDK, CDR2 SYGVNS. V lost 4 bases, J lost 3 bases, and 10 bases lay in between. The CDR3 has 13 amino acids. DNA of the CDR3: TGTGCCAGCAGTGGACAGGAAAACTACGAGCAGTACTTC. Encoded protein: CASSGQENYEQYF.

In its sample, this clonotype ranks as medium-sized. This chain connects TRBV6-5 to TRBJ2-7; TRBD1 might be the D (6 bases). CDR1 and CDR2 from the germline V gene are MNHEY and SVGAGI. V was cut by 5 bases and J by 2 bases, with 13 bases left in between. This CDR3 is built from 14 residues. DNA of the CDR3: TGTGCCAGCAGTCACGGACAGATAACCTACGAGCAGTACTTC. This translates into CASSHGQITYEQYF.

The rearrangement joins TRBV7-2 to TRBJ1-1; possible D gene TRBD1, 5 bases. The CDR3 is 14 amino acids. CDR1 and CDR2 (germline): SGHTA, FQGNSA. Deletions cut 1 base from V and 4 bases from J, with 10 bases between. The CDR3 loop is CASSLGDSPTEAFF. The CDR3 DNA sequence: TGTGCCAGCAGCTTAGGAGACAGTCCCACTGAAGCTTTCTTT.

Worth noting for this clonotype: A much larger clone sits a single nucleotide away, making a read error possible. The J gene is TRBJ2-1, the V gene TRBV11-2; possibly TRBD1 for D (6 bases). Germline V gives CDR1 SGHAT, CDR2 FQNNGV. CDR3 length: 13 amino acids. The CDR3 loop reads CASSFTGGNGQFF. CDR3 nucleotide sequence: TGTGCCAGCAGCTTCACTGGGGGCAATGGGCAGTTCTTC.

With respect to this clonotype: A read error is possible here, since a much larger clone lies one base away. The chain employs TRBV7-3 and TRBJ2-1; 7 positions agree with TRBD1. CDR1 and CDR2 (germline): SGHTA, FQGTGA. CDR3 length: 13 amino acids. The CDR3 loop is CASSFGQVAEQLF. The CDR3 nucleotides read TGTGCCAGCAGCTTTGGACAGGTGGCTGAGCAGCTCTTC.

V usage is TRBV11-2 and J usage is TRBJ2-1, with D possibly matching TRBD2 (6 bases). V was pared by 5 bases and J by 5 bases, with 13 bases between. Germline V gene data show CDR1 as SGHAT and CDR2 as FQNNGV. CDR3 length: 14 residues. The CDR3: CASSEWGVDNEQFF. The CDR3, as DNA: TGTGCCAGCAGCGAATGGGGGGTTGACAATGAGCAGTTCTTC.

This clonotype ranks as large. The V call is TRBV6-5, the J call TRBJ1-5; D ambiguous. CDR3 length: 14 residues. Germline V lookup: CDR1 MNHEY, CDR2 SVGAGI. V lost 6 bases, J lost 4 bases, and 13 bases lay in between. This CDR3 reads CASRNTGRNQPQHF. CDR3 DNA: TGTGCCAGCAGGAATACTGGACGGAATCAGCCCCAGCATTTT.

Relative to its sample, this clonotype is medium-sized. This chain links TRBV5-1 with TRBJ1-1; 8 bases align to TRBD1. The germline V gene has CDR1 SGHRS and CDR2 YFSETQ. The J segment lost 8 bases and the V segment lost 1 base, leaving 10 bases of the junction unmatched. The CDR3 runs to 15 residues. CDR3 region: CASSLSEVWTGEAFF. In DNA, the CDR3 is TGCGCCAGCAGCTTGTCCGAAGTTTGGACAGGGGAAGCTTTCTTT. Using reference TRBV5-1 and TRBJ1-1 for the parts outside the CDR3, the full variable domain is KAGVTQTPRYLIKTRGQQVTLSCSPISGHRSVSWYQQTPGQGLQFLFEYFSETQRNKGNFPGRFSGRQFSNSRSEMNVSTLELGDSALYLCASSLSEVWTGEAFFGQGTRLTVV.

This clonotype was found a few times. This chain links TRBV19 with TRBJ2-7; tentative D call: TRBD1 (6 bases). The V and J ends lost 6 bases and 3 bases respectively, with 15 bases between them. Germline CDR1 is LNHDA and CDR2 is SQIVND (reference sequence). The CDR3 consists of 14 residues. The CDR3 region has the DNA TGTGCCAGTAGCCCGGGGACAAGGTACTACGAGCAGTACTTC. Translated, it gives CASSPGTRYYEQYF.

By share of the sample, this clonotype is large. The rearrangement uses TRBV7-6 and TRBJ2-7; tentatively, D is TRBD1 or TRBD2 (5 bases each). Germline loops: CDR1 SGHVS, CDR2 FNYEAQ. This CDR3 spans 16 amino acids. V was pared by 2 bases and J by 5 bases, with 19 bases between. DNA for the CDR3: TGTGCCAGCAGCTTATGGGGGTCTCCCCCCCTAAACGAGCAGTACTTC. It specifies CASSLWGSPPLNEQYF.

This clonotype is medium-sized within its sample. A clone one base away is much larger, so this may be a read error. V gene TRBV29-1 combines with J gene TRBJ2-5, with TRBD2 identical over 9 bases. The germline V gene has CDR1 SQVTM and CDR2 ANQGSEA. This CDR3 is built from 12 residues. V lost 7 bases and J lost 5; bases outside the gene matches: 5. The CDR3 DNA reads as TGCAGCGGGCGGGGGGGGAGCGAGACCCAGTACTTC. This translates into CSGRGGSETQYF.

This clonotype is medium-sized by share. V and J are TRBV7-3 and TRBJ2-1; 7 bases agree with TRBD1. CDR1 and CDR2 (germline): SGHTA, FQGTGA. CDR3 length: 13 residues. Trimming took 3 bases from V and 9 from J; bases not matched to a gene: 5. CDR3 sequence reads: CASSFGQVAEQFF. CDR3 in DNA: TGTGCCAGCAGCTTTGGACAGGTGGCTGAGCAGTTCTTC.

Within the sample, this clonotype is medium-sized (0.01 to 0.1%). The gene calls are TRBV21-1 and TRBJ2-1. TRBV21-1 is listed as a pseudogene. The CDR3 is 14 residues long. Here the CDR3 reads CASSKALFYNEQFF. The CDR3 DNA reads as TGTGCCAGCAGCAAGGCTCTCTTTTACAATGAGCAGTTCTTC.

This clonotype qualifies as large. The V and J genes are TRBV19 and TRBJ2-2; TRBD2 is a possible D gene (6 bases). Trimming pared 0 bases from V and 7 bases from J, leaving 9 bases between. The CDR3 is 14 amino acids. CDR1 is LNHDA, CDR2 SQIVND, per germline (reference sequence). The CDR3 DNA follows: TGTGCCAGTAGTATAGACGGGGGATTCGGGGAGCTGTTTTTT. Amino acids: CASSIDGGFGELFF.

The J gene is TRBJ2-2, the V gene TRBV28, with D tentatively TRBD2 (6 bases). CDR3 length equals 13 residues. V was pared by 3 bases and J by 5 bases, with 7 bases between. Germline V gene data show CDR1 as MDHEN and CDR2 as SYDVKM. Here the CDR3 DNA reads TGTGCCAGCAGTTTCCGGGGGACCGGGGAGCTGTTTTTT. Translating gives CASSFRGTGELFF. Together with reference TRBV28 and TRBJ2-2, the CDR3 gives the full variable domain: DVKVTQSSRYLVKRTGEKVFLECVQDMDHENMFWYRQDPGLGLRLIYFSYDVKMKEKGDIPEGYSVSREKKERFSLILESASTNQTSMYLCASSFRGTGELFFGEGSRLTVL.

This clonotype is categorized as large (0.1 to 1%). The V gene is TRBV21-1, the J gene TRBJ2-1; no DNA check was done on the table's D call, TRBD1. TRBV21-1 is marked as a pseudogene. CDR3 length: 19 residues. The CDR3 coding sequence is TGTGCCAGCAGCAAGGAGGGGGCGCACCGGGACTATCTTTACAATGAGCAGTTCTTC. It encodes CASSKEGAHRDYLYNEQFF.

This clonotype is categorized as medium-sized (0.01 to 0.1%). This chain links TRBV20-1 with TRBJ1-2; D is perhaps TRBD1 (5 bases). The CDR3 is made up of 13 amino acids. The germline V gene encodes CDR1 DFQATT and CDR2 SNEGSKA (reference sequence). V was shortened by 5 bases and J by 6 bases, with 16 bases between the two germline ends. The DNA of the CDR3 is TGCAGTGCTGAACCCCAGGGCTGGGATGGCTACACCTTC. Translating it yields CSAEPQGWDGYTF.

By share of the sample, this clonotype is large. The chain is built from TRBV25-1 and TRBJ2-1, with 7 nucleotides matching TRBD1. Germline values: CDR1 MGHDK, CDR2 SYGVNS. The CDR3 has 15 residues. After removal of 7 bases from V and 4 bases from J, the junction contained 10 bases not matched to a gene. CDR3 nucleotides: TGTGCCAGCACCTCACCGGGACAGTTGTACAATGAGCAGTTCTTC. Protein product: CASTSPGQLYNEQFF. Filled out from reference TRBV25-1 and TRBJ2-1, the complete variable domain reads EADIYQTPRYLVIGTGKKITLECSQTMGHDKMYWYQQDPGMELHLIHYSYGVNSTEKGDLSSESTVSRIRTEHFPLTLESARPSHTSQYLCASTSPGQLYNEQFFGPGTRLTVL.

By share, this clonotype ranks as medium-sized. CDR3 residues: CSGLAGPSSYNEQFF. The CDR3 coding sequence is TGCAGTGGACTAGCGGGGCCCAGCTCCTACAATGAGCAGTTCTTC. The rearrangement joins TRBV20-1 to TRBJ2-1; 11 nucleotides line up with TRBD2. CDR1 and CDR2 (germline): DFQATT, SNEGSKA (reference sequence). The CDR3 contains 15 residues. With V trimmed by 7 bases and J by 0 bases, 5 bases remained unmatched.

Relative to its sample, this clonotype is large. The V and J genes are TRBV19 and TRBJ2-7; a weak D match, TRBD2 (7 bases). The germline V gene has CDR1 LNHDA and CDR2 SQIVND (reference sequence). The V and J ends lost 4 bases and 2 bases respectively, with 12 bases between them. The CDR3 has 14 residues. The CDR3 loop is CASSTFGGPYEQYF. The CDR3 nucleotides are TGTGCCAGTAGTACCTTCGGGGGGCCCTACGAGCAGTACTTC.

This clonotype is judged medium-sized. The chain employs TRBV30 and TRBJ1-6; D is unresolved. With 4 bases removed from V and 7 bases from J, the gap between germline ends came to 14 bases. The germline V gene has CDR1 GTSNPN and CDR2 SVGIG (reference sequence). This CDR3 comprises 14 residues. CDR3 sequence (DNA): TGTGCCTGGAACCCGGGGTGGCGGAATTCACCCCTCCACTTT. Translation: CAWNPGWRNSPLHF.

This clonotype is large (0.1 to 1%). The V gene is TRBV2, the J gene TRBJ2-1, with 8 positions matching TRBD2. CDR3 size: 17 residues. Unmatched junction bases numbered 10, after V lost 3 bases and J lost 3 bases. Germline CDR1 and CDR2: SNHLY and FYNNEI. The CDR3 region is CASSDPGERGIYNEQFF. For the CDR3, the DNA is TGTGCCAGCAGTGACCCCGGGGAGCGGGGGATCTACAATGAGCAGTTCTTC.

By sample fraction, this clonotype is medium-sized (0.01 to 0.1%). The rearrangement joins TRBV7-9 to TRBJ1-2; D might be TRBD1 (5 bases). V dropped 2 bases and J dropped 2 bases, with 12 bases sitting between them. There are 15 residues in the CDR3. Germline V gives CDR1 SEHNR, CDR2 FQNEAQ (reference sequence). The CDR3 spells CASSLLGTGNYGYTF. DNA of the CDR3: TGTGCCAGCAGCTTACTCGGGACGGGGAACTATGGCTACACCTTC. Based on the CDR3 plus reference TRBV7-9 and TRBJ1-2, the full variable domain is DTGVSQNPRHKITKRGQNVTFRCDPISEHNRLYWYRQTLGQGPEFLTYFQNEAQLEKSRLLSDRFSAERPKGSFSTLEIQRTEQGDSAMYLCASSLLGTGNYGYTFGSGTRLTVV.

This clonotype ranks as medium-sized. The chain is built from TRBV4-3 and TRBJ2-3; the D gene is possibly TRBD1 (7 bases). The CDR3 runs to 16 residues. The ends were cut back, 0 bases at V and 4 bases at J, with 14 bases in the middle. Per germline, CDR1 LGHNA and CDR2 YSLEER. CDR3 DNA: TGCGCCAGCAGCCAAGATCTGGGCAGGGGGGCAGATACGCAGTATTTT. This translates into CASSQDLGRGADTQYF.

By share, this clonotype counts as medium-sized. V usage is TRBV6-2 or TRBV6-3 and J usage is TRBJ2-2, with D possibly TRBD1 on 6 matching bases. CDR1 is MNHEY, CDR2 SVGEGT, per germline. This CDR3 is built from 15 residues. V gave up 5 bases and J gave up 0 bases, with 10 bases separating them. The CDR3 spells CASSLQGTNTGELFF. The CDR3 nucleotides are TGTGCCAGCAGTCTTCAGGGGACGAACACCGGGGAGCTGTTTTTT.